This T cell receptor beta chain originates from a study of T cell responses to AZD1222 COVID-19 vaccine. The data were produced by immunoSEQ multiplex PCR, yet TCRdb's version contains in-frame clones alone and is incomplete. The top ten clones hold about 3.1% of a sample with around 81,000 clones, roughly four fifths of them seen once. V was cut by 3 bases and J by 7 bases, with 14 bases left in between. This CDR3 is 14 amino acids long. The germline CDR1 and CDR2 sequences are SGDLS and YYNGEE. This clone was observed a handful of times. This chain links TRBV9 with TRBJ1-5, with a possible D match to TRBD1 (5 bases). The sequence came from an adult in good health. Sequencing used peripheral blood, obtained on day 0 of AZD1222 vaccination. The CDR3 DNA is TGTGCCAGCAGCGAGGGGCGGGATCAGCAGCCCCAGCATTTT. Its protein is CASSEGRDQQPQHF.